These 27 T cell receptor beta chains were all obtained from the same sample, sequenced in a study of PD-1 blockade in classical Hodgkin lymphoma. Time point specified: newly diagnosed, previously untreated cHL patient sample. The CD8+ T cells came from thawed PBMCs through magnetic negative selection. The table came from immunoSEQ multiplex PCR; TCRdb's copy has only in-frame clones and leaves some out. The sample consists of approximately 14,000 clones, roughly nine tenths of them appearing once. Material: CD8+ T cells from blood. Receptor source: a human donor with classical Hodgkin lymphoma.

This sequence joins TRBV2 and TRBJ2-5; TRBD2 agrees at 7 bases. From germline, CDR1 is SNHLY and CDR2 FYNNEI. The CDR3 has 14 amino acids. The V and J ends lost 4 bases and 1 base, in that order; junction bases with no gene match: 3. CDR3 coding DNA: TGTGCCAGCAGTGCGTGGGGGGGCCAAGAGACCCAGTACTTC. Amino acid sequence: CASSAWGGQETQYF.

The V call is TRBV7-6, the J call TRBJ1-1; D is ambiguous. This CDR3 has 13 residues. Germline values: CDR1 SGHVS, CDR2 FNYEAQ. Trimming cost V 5 bases and J 1 base, with 8 bases left between them. As DNA, the CDR3 is TGTGCCAGCAGCCCGACACAGAACACTGAAGCTTTCTTT. Protein sequence: CASSPTQNTEAFF. The full variable domain, its missing parts supplied by reference TRBV7-6 and TRBJ1-1, is GAGVSQSPRYKVTKRGQDVALRCDPISGHVSLYWYRQALGQGPEFLTYFNYEAQQDKSGLPNDRFSAERPEGSISTLTIQRTEQRDSAMYRCASSPTQNTEAFFGQGTRLTVV.

The chain carries TRBV13 and TRBJ1-1; D remains unclear. CDR1 PRHDT and CDR2 FYEKMQ come from the germline V gene (reference sequence). Trimming took 5 bases from V and 5 from J, leaving 15 bases between them. The length of the CDR3 is 14 residues. CDR3 protein: CASSPRGEWTEAFF. The CDR3 region has the DNA TGTGCCAGCAGCCCCCGTGGAGAGTGGACTGAAGCTTTCTTT.

The chain carries TRBV5-6 and TRBJ1-1, with TRBD1 identical over 7 bases. Per germline, CDR1 SGHDT and CDR2 YYEEEE. V gave up 4 bases and J gave up 5 bases; unmatched junction bases: 11. The CDR3 runs 15 residues. CDR3 residues: CASSPSYRGWTEAFF. CDR3 coding DNA: TGTGCCAGCAGCCCTTCCTACAGGGGATGGACTGAAGCTTTCTTT.

The chain is built from TRBV11-2 and TRBJ2-7; 7 bases match TRBD1. CDR1 is SGHAT, CDR2 FQNNGV, per germline. This CDR3 has 15 residues. With V trimmed by 0 bases and J by 4 bases, 6 bases remained unmatched. The CDR3 sequence is CASSLDLDREYEQYF. The CDR3 nucleotides read TGTGCCAGCAGCTTAGATCTAGACAGGGAGTACGAGCAGTACTTC.

The chain couples TRBV5-1 to TRBJ1-4, with D unresolved. Trimming stripped 0 bases from V and 5 bases from J, with 5 bases between. The CDR3 covers 13 residues. The V gene's germline CDR1 is SGHRS and CDR2 YFSETQ. CDR3 amino acids: CASSLARNEKLFF. As DNA, the CDR3 is TGCGCCAGCAGCTTGGCCAGGAATGAAAAACTGTTTTTT.

The chain joins TRBV7-1 to TRBJ1-5; D is undetermined. TRBV7-1 is designated an ORF whose function remains uncertain. Trimming removed 4 bases at V and 5 bases at J, with 15 bases between. The CDR3 totals 15 residues. DNA of the CDR3: TGTGCCAGCAGCTACCTACGGACGGATGATCAGCCCCAGCATTTT. This sequence encodes CASSYLRTDDQPQHF.

The chain recombines TRBV18 with TRBJ2-1; D tentatively fits TRBD1 or TRBD2 (5 bases each). Germline V gives CDR1 KGHSH, CDR2 LQKENI. This CDR3 contains 16 residues. Trimming removed 2 bases at V and 8 bases at J, with 19 bases between. This CDR3 is CASSPYRGAAEDEQFF. Here the CDR3 DNA reads TGTGCCAGCTCACCATATAGAGGGGCGGCTGAAGATGAGCAGTTCTTC.

V and J are TRBV2 and TRBJ1-4; possibly TRBD1 for D (5 bases). Trimming stripped 4 bases from V and 7 bases from J, with 7 bases between. Per the germline V gene, CDR1 is SNHLY and CDR2 is FYNNEI. The CDR3 is made up of 12 amino acids. CDR3 nucleotide sequence: TGTGCCAGCAGTGCGGACATTGAAAAACTGTTTTTT. Translated: CASSADIEKLFF.

The chain combines TRBV7-8 with TRBJ2-2; a weak D match, TRBD1 (7 bases). The CDR3 sequence is 14 residues long. Germline V gene lookup returns CDR1 SGHVS and CDR2 FQNEAQ. Trimming removed 5 bases at V and 3 bases at J, with 10 bases between. The CDR3 DNA reads TGTGCCAGCAGCCCAGGGGGGTACACCGGGGAGCTGTTTTTT. Protein sequence: CASSPGGYTGELFF.

In this sample, this clone turned up once. The rearrangement joins TRBV29-1 to TRBJ2-7; the D gene could be TRBD1 or TRBD2 (5 bases each). The V and J ends lost 5 bases and 1 base respectively, with 21 bases between them. The CDR3 totals 16 residues. From germline, CDR1 is SQVTM and CDR2 ANQGSEA. This CDR3 is CSVYLWDDRQSYEQYF. CDR3 bases: TGCAGCGTTTACCTCTGGGACGACCGACAGTCCTACGAGCAGTACTTC.

The rearrangement links TRBV27 to TRBJ2-7, with TRBD2 matching 7 bases. The V segment lost 5 bases and the J segment 6 bases; nucleotides outside the gene matches: 13. This CDR3 region has 15 residues. In germline, CDR1 is MNHEY, CDR2 SMNVEV (reference sequence). As DNA, the CDR3 is TGTGCCAGCAGTACCCTGGGAGGGGAATTGTCCGAGCAGTACTTC. It encodes CASSTLGGELSEQYF.

With regard to this clone: Compared with germline, one end of the junction differs, possibly owing to a read error. This chain links TRBV7-7 with TRBJ2-1, with a possible D match to TRBD2 (6 bases). This CDR3 has 13 residues. Per germline, CDR1 SSHAT and CDR2 FNYEAQ (reference sequence). The CDR3 reads CASSRLGSNEQFF. CDR3 nucleotides: TGTGCTAGCAGCCGACTAGGGTCGAATGAGCAGTTCTTC.

The rearrangement joins TRBV19 to TRBJ2-5, with TRBD1 matching over 8 bases. CDR1 and CDR2 (germline): LNHDA, SQIVND (reference sequence). The CDR3 extends over 15 amino acids. Losses at the gene ends were 1 base for V and 2 bases for J; bases not matched to a gene: 3. The CDR3 is CASSIAGGSQETQYF. The CDR3 DNA sequence: TGTGCCAGTAGTATAGCAGGGGGCTCGCAAGAGACCCAGTACTTC.

CDR3 residues: CASSWDTDRRDGELFF. The CDR3 region has the DNA TGTGCCAGCAGTTGGGACACAGACAGGAGGGACGGGGAGCTGTTTTTT. The genes are TRBV28 and TRBJ2-2; the D gene could be TRBD1 or TRBD2 (6 bases each). Germline V lookup: CDR1 MDHEN, CDR2 SYDVKM. V lost 4 bases and J lost 7, with 19 bases in between. The length of the CDR3 is 16 residues.

The chain combines TRBV9 with TRBJ2-1, with D possibly matching TRBD2 (6 bases). The germline V and J ends were trimmed by 4 bases and 7 bases, with 15 bases remaining between them. The CDR3 runs 14 residues. Germline values: CDR1 SGDLS, CDR2 YYNGEE. CDR3 sequence (DNA): TGTGCCAGCAGCAACGGCGGGACGGGAAATGAGCAGTTCTTC. Encoded protein: CASSNGGTGNEQFF.

This chain uses TRBV7-2 with TRBJ2-5; D is undetermined. The CDR3 consists of 13 residues. Germline CDR1 reads SGHTA; CDR2 reads FQGNSA. The V end was cut by 4 bases, the J end by 2 bases, with 8 bases between. As DNA, the CDR3 is TGTGCCAGCAGCTCCGACTTACAAGAGACCCAGTACTTC. Translating gives CASSSDLQETQYF.

This clone was observed once. V and J are TRBV19 and TRBJ1-5; D is undetermined. The V gene lost 2 bases and the J gene lost 0 bases, with 8 bases spanning the gap. CDR1 LNHDA and CDR2 SQIVND come from the germline V gene (reference sequence). This CDR3 spans 15 amino acids. The CDR3 bases are TGTGCCAGTAGTATAACGAGTTATAGCAATCAGCCCCAGCATTTT. Amino acids: CASSITSYSNQPQHF.

This rearrangement joins TRBV27 to TRBJ1-1; no clear D gene. CDR1 is MNHEY, CDR2 SMNVEV, per germline (reference sequence). The CDR3 runs 13 residues. Trimming removed 2 bases at V and 1 base at J, with 5 bases between. The CDR3 DNA reads TGTGCCAGCAGTTTAGATGCGAACACTGAAGCTTTCTTT. It codes for CASSLDANTEAFF.

The rearrangement joins TRBV7-8 to TRBJ2-3; TRBD2 matches at 10 bases. Germline CDR1 reads SGHVS; CDR2 reads FQNEAQ. The J segment lost 2 bases and the V segment lost 3 bases, leaving 2 bases of the junction unmatched. This CDR3 is built from 15 residues. CDR3 loop: CASSLSGRATDTQYF. CDR3 nucleotides: TGTGCCAGCAGCTTGAGCGGGAGGGCCACAGATACGCAGTATTTT.

The V and J genes are TRBV13 and TRBJ2-1; D call uncertain. Germline V gives CDR1 PRHDT, CDR2 FYEKMQ (reference sequence). Trimming took off 7 bases at V and 1 base at J, with 8 bases between the two ends. The CDR3 has 13 amino acids. DNA for the CDR3: TGTGCCAGCAAGGTAGGATCCTACAATGAGCAGTTCTTC. It yields the protein CASKVGSYNEQFF.

In this sample, this clone turned up a few times. V usage is TRBV7-2 and J usage is TRBJ1-2, with 9 bases that match TRBD1. Trimming cost V 3 bases and J 8 bases; bases outside gene matches: 7. This CDR3 has 14 amino acids. The germline CDR1 and CDR2 sequences are SGHTA and FQGNSA. CDR3 nucleotides: TGTGCCAGCAGCTTGGTCACAGGGGGCTCCGGCTACACCTTC. It yields the protein CASSLVTGGSGYTF.

J is TRBJ2-5 and V is TRBV27, with 15 bases aligning to TRBD2. This CDR3 is 16 amino acids long. CDR1 and CDR2 from the germline V gene are MNHEY and SMNVEV (reference sequence). V was clipped by 6 bases and J by 2 bases; unmatched bases: 4. Here the CDR3 DNA reads TGTGCCAGCAGGGGACTAGCGGGAGGAGGGCAAGAGACCCAGTACTTC. Protein product: CASRGLAGGGQETQYF.

The genes are TRBV6-5 and TRBJ1-1; D possibly corresponds to TRBD1 (5 bases). The CDR3 has 13 residues. Looked up from germline, CDR1 is MNHEY and CDR2 is SVGAGI. Trimming pared 6 bases from V and 0 bases from J, leaving 8 bases between. This CDR3 is CASSDSLNTEAFF. CDR3 sequence (DNA): TGTGCCAGCAGCGACAGCTTGAACACTGAAGCTTTCTTT.

The chain employs TRBV27 and TRBJ2-2; tentatively, D is TRBD2 (6 bases). The CDR3 has 16 amino acids. In germline, CDR1 is MNHEY, CDR2 SMNVEV (reference sequence). With 5 bases removed from V and 5 bases from J, the gap between germline ends came to 18 bases. The CDR3 DNA sequence: TGTGCCAGCAGTCCCCCTGGAGGGGCTGGGACCGGGGAGCTGTTTTTT. Translation: CASSPPGGAGTGELFF.

V is TRBV6-9 and J is TRBJ1-1; tentatively, D is TRBD1 (6 bases). The V gene lost 7 bases and the J gene lost 9 bases, with 18 bases spanning the gap. In germline, CDR1 is MNHGY, CDR2 SVAAGI. CDR3 length: 13 amino acids. CDR3 protein: CASTQPRQEQAFF. CDR3 DNA sequence: TGTGCCAGCACCCAACCCAGACAGGAGCAAGCTTTCTTT.

The CDR3 sequence is CASSLARSNYGYTF. The CDR3, as DNA: TGTGCCAGCAGCTTAGCACGGTCTAACTATGGCTACACCTTC. The V and J genes are TRBV13 and TRBJ1-2; D is undetermined. This CDR3 is 14 amino acids long. Germline V gene data show CDR1 as PRHDT and CDR2 as FYEKMQ (reference sequence). Between the trimmed V and J ends, which lost 1 base and 0 bases, there was a span of 6 bases.